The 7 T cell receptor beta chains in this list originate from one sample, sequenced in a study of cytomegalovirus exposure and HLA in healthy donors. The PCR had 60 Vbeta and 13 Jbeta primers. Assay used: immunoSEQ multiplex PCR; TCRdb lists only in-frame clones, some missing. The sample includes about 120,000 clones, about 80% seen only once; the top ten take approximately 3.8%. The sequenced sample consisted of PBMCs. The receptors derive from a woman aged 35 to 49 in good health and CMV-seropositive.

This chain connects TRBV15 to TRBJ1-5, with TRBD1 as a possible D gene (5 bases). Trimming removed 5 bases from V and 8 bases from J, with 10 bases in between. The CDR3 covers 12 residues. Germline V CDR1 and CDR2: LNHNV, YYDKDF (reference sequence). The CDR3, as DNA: TGTGCCACCAGCCCCCTAGGGGAGCCCCAGCATTTT. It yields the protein CATSPLGEPQHF.

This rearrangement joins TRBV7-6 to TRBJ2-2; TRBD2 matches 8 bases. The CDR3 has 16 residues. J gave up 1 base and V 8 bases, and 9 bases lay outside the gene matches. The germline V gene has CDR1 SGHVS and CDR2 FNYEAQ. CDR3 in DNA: TGTGCCAGCCTAACGGGAGGGCCTATGAACACCGGGGAGCTGTTTTTT. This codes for CASLTGGPMNTGELFF.

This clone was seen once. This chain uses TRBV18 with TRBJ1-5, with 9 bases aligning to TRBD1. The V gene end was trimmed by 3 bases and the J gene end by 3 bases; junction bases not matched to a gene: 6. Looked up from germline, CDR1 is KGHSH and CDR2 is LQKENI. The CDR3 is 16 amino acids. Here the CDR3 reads CASSPQTGGYNQPQHF. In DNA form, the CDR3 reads TGTGCCAGCTCACCCCAGACAGGGGGGTACAATCAGCCCCAGCATTTT. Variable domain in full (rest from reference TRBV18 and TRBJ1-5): NAGVMQNPRHLVRRRGQEARLRCSPMKGHSHVYWYRQLPEEGLKFMVYLQKENIIDESGMPKERFSAEFPKEGPSILRIQQVVRGDSAAYFCASSPQTGGYNQPQHFGDGTRLSIL.

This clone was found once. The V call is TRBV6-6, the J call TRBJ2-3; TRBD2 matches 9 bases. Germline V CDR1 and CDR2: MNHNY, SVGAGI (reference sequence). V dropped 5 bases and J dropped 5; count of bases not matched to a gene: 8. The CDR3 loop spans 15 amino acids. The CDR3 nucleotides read TGTGCCAGCAGTCCCGGGGTAGCGGGAGTAGATACGCAGTATTTT. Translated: CASSPGVAGVDTQYF.

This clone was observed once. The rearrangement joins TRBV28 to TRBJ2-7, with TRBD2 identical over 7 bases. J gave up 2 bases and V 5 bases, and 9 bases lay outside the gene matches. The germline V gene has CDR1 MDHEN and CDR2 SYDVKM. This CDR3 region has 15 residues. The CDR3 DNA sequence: TGTGCCAGCAGTCCCCCGGGAGGAAGAACCTACGAGCAGTACTTC. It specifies CASSPPGGRTYEQYF.

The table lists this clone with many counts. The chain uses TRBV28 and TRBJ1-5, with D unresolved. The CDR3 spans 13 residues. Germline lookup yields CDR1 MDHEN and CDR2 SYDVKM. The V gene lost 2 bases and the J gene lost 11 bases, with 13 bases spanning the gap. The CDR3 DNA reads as TGTGCCAGCAGTTTAGAGGGTTTTCGGGCCCAGCATTTT. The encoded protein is CASSLEGFRAQHF.

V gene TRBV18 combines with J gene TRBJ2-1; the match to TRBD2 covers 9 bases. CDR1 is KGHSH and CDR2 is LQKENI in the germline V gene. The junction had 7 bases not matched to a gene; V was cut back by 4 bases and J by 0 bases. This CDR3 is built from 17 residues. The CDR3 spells CASSLKLAGLSYNEQFF. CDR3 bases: TGTGCCAGCTCACTCAAACTAGCGGGTCTCTCCTACAATGAGCAGTTCTTC.